This T cell receptor beta chain comes out of a study of blood T cell repertoires in COVID-19. Background on the study: The origin of the acute and convalescent COVID-19 samples was the United States, Italy and Spain. The cDNA or gDNA used as material had been derived from T cells, B-cell-depleted T cells, or PBMCs.

Looked up from germline, CDR1 is SGDLS and CDR2 is YYNGEE. The CDR3 spans 17 residues. V dropped 0 bases and J dropped 6; count of bases not matched to a gene: 10. As originally analysed: How many nucleated cells were present was estimated from reference gene primer amplification. Measured with immunoSEQ multiplex PCR; TCRdb has only the in-frame clones, and not every one. D and trimming were read from the DNA, whereas the V and J calls and clone size are those reported in that table. The table has 75,000 to 100,000 clones, 82% seen once. Sequencing was done on a sample of peripheral blood. The chain recombines TRBV9 with TRBJ2-1; 9 bases fit TRBD2. The TCR originated in a man aged 50 or older with active or convalescent COVID-19. Here the CDR3 DNA reads TGTGCCAGCAGCGTAGAGGGGACTAGCTTAGGGCGCAATGAGCAGTTCTTC. It encodes CASSVEGTSLGRNEQFF.